This TCR beta chain was observed in a study of blood T cell repertoires in COVID-19. Study at large: The samples span acute and convalescent COVID-19 from the United States, Italy and Spain.

Authors' data handling: The assay estimated nucleated cells by amplifying reference gene primers. The protocol was immunoSEQ multiplex PCR, while the TCRdb copy is restricted to in-frame clones and leaves out a portion. That table gives V, J and clone size, and the DNA gave D and trimming. The sample consists of 270,000 or so clones, around nine tenths of them appearing once. Enrollment of patients from Seattle took place during active infection, with longitudinal follow-up. Looked up from germline, CDR1 is SGHRS and CDR2 is YFSETQ. The CDR3 has 12 amino acids. V lost 4 bases, J lost 6 bases, and 2 bases stayed unmatched.

The clonotype originates from a woman between 25 and 40 years old with COVID-19, enrolled during active disease. V and J are TRBV5-1 and TRBJ2-7; 9 positions match TRBD1. Sequencing was carried out using peripheral blood. This CDR3 is CASSETGGEQYF. The CDR3 coding sequence is TGCGCCAGCAGCGAGACAGGGGGCGAGCAGTACTTC.